This entry concerns a single TCR beta chain. Its antigen has not been determined. Base qualities were left out, and no much larger clone turns up one base away. V lost 8 bases and J lost 5 bases; the stretch between them is 21 bases long. There are 16 amino acids in the CDR3, from cysteine to phenylalanine inclusive. Only CDR3 DNA remains: 48 bases, in frame from the first base. From the germline V gene, CDR1 is SGHTA and CDR2 is FQGNSA. The immunoSEQ Assay, a bias-controlled multiplex PCR, was used to amplify TCRbeta CDR3 regions from genomic DNA. The authors processed their data as follows. The number of nucleated cells in each sample was estimated by amplification of reference gene primers within the assay. Sequence reads were collapsed and filtered to measure the absolute abundance of every unique TCRbeta CDR3 rearrangement. For each sample, productive Simpson clonality was calculated as the square root of Simpson's diversity index across productive rearrangements. TCRdb carries this immuneACCESS record with in-frame sequences only. Its versions omit some clonotypes, under half of them owing to an unresolved V gene in the studies checked, with the rest unexplained. D and trimming were read from the DNA, whereas the V and J calls and clone size are those reported in that table. The sample yields some 97,000 clones; 87% were counted once. Of the sample, approximately 7.3% falls within the top ten clones.

The data were taken from a study of blood T cell repertoires in COVID-19 (dated by TCRdb to 2020 to 2021). A note on the overall study: The collaborator samples originated in the United States, Italy and Spain and spanned the acute and convalescent phases of COVID-19. The prospective study material was composed of cDNA or gDNA derived from T cells, B-cell-depleted T cells, or PBMCs. The dataset comprised deeply sampled blood TCRbeta repertoires from subjects exposed to, actively infected with, or recovered from COVID-19. The repertoires were released in a freely available public database meant as a resource for research on the immune response to SARS-CoV-2. The samples were drawn from two sources: the first 160 participants of the ongoing ImmuneRACE study, and 1,200 or so subjects contributed by 6 global collaborators. Nearly every sample came with metadata listing a de-identified subject ID, COVID-19 status, age in years and sex. Where available, HLA class I and class II types were obtained from metadata supplied by the sample provider rather than from assay-based typing. Study-wide conclusions, independent of this receptor: The amount of clinical and demographic metadata varied by source and participant and was provided uncurated.

Whole blood was collected in K2EDTA tubes by collaborating institutions according to the institutions' own protocols. For TCRbeta analysis, collaborators shipped samples in one of three forms: frozen whole blood, isolated PBMCs, or DNA extracted from either of those sample types. The TCR comes from a man aged 30 to 39 in a cohort sampled during active COVID-19. Sample: peripheral blood. Here the chain combines TRBV7-2 and TRBJ2-2; the D segment could be TRBD2, given 5 matching bases. The CDR3 sequence is CASAALSDLGTGELFF. The DNA sequence is TGTGCCAGCGCAGCCCTTTCGGACTTGGGGACCGGGGAGCTGTTTTTT. Extended through the reference TRBV7-2 and TRBJ2-2 proteins, this CDR3 yields the full variable domain: GAGVSQSPSNKVTEKGKDVELRCDPISGHTALYWYRQSLGQGLEFLIYFQGNSAPDKSGLPSDRFSAERTGGSVSTLTIQRTQQEDSAVYLCASAALSDLGTGELFFGEGSRLTVL.